This is a list of T cell receptor beta chains from one sample in a study of sequential checkpoint blockade in melanoma. Assay used: immunoSEQ multiplex PCR; TCRdb lists only in-frame clones, some missing. The sample lists 6,200 or so clones, roughly a fifth occurring once. Source: tumor tissue (inferred from file names), taken from a patient given nivolumab and ipilimumab in sequence. These receptors were collected from a human donor with melanoma. Each CDR3 is given with its conserved first and last residue. D genes are given only for firm matches. Expanded clones are given a class, and other clones once, few, many or no size at all.

cdr3_length,v_call,j_call,d_call,clone_size,cdr3_nt,cdr3_aa
16,TRBV19,TRBJ1-4,-,-,TGTGCCAGTAGTAGCCCAAGAGGAGGGGTCTCCGAAAAACTGTTTTTT,CASSSPRGGVSEKLFF
15,TRBV6-8,TRBJ2-7,TRBD2,many,TGTGCCAGCAGGGGGGGACTAGCGGGGAGAGGCGAGCAGTACTTC,CASRGGLAGRGEQYF
15,TRBV18,TRBJ2-7,-,few,TGTGCCAGCTCACCAAATCGGGACACATCCTACGAGCAGTACTTC,CASSPNRDTSYEQYF
15,TRBV18,TRBJ2-5,-,few,TGTGCCAGCTCACCAGTACCCACTAGTCAAGAGACCCAGTACTTC,CASSPVPTSQETQYF
15,TRBV7-6,TRBJ2-3,TRBD2,-,TGTGCCAGCAGCCTCGGACTAGCGGGCACAGATACGCAGTATTTT,CASSLGLAGTDTQYF
16,TRBV11-3,TRBJ2-1,-,few,TGTGCCAGCAGCTTAGTGACGGGGGTGTCCTACAATGAGCAGTTCTTC,CASSLVTGVSYNEQFF
15,TRBV5-1,TRBJ1-1,-,-,TGCGCCAGCAGCTCCAGTCAACCGGCGAACACTGAAGCTTTCTTT,CASSSSQPANTEAFF
18,TRBV6-8,TRBJ1-6,TRBD1,many,TGTGCCAGCAGACGCCGGGACAGGGGAGTAACCTATAATTCACCCCTCCACTTT,CASRRRDRGVTYNSPLHF
13,TRBV6-8,TRBJ1-2,-,many,TGTGCCAGCCGGGGCTTAGCTAACTATGGCTACACCTTC,CASRGLANYGYTF
12,TRBV19,TRBJ1-1,-,medium-sized,TGTGCCAGTAACGGGGGCCCCCCTGAAGCTTTCTTT,CASNGGPPEAFF
17,TRBV30,TRBJ2-2,TRBD2,-,TGTGCCTGGATGGGGGTTCGCGGGGGGGCGTGGACCGGGGAGCTGTTTTTT,CAWMGVRGGAWTGELFF
16,TRBV6-8,TRBJ2-7,-,many,TGTGCCAGCAGTTACTTTGGCCGGGACTTCACCTACGAGCAGTACTTC,CASSYFGRDFTYEQYF
16,TRBV29-1,TRBJ2-7,TRBD2,medium-sized,TGCAGCGTTGGCCCGATGTGGCGGGGGGACTCCTACGAGCAGTACTTC,CSVGPMWRGDSYEQYF
14,TRBV11-3,TRBJ1-2,-,few,TGTGCCAGCAGCTCCATCGCCGTGAACTATGGCTACACCTTC,CASSSIAVNYGYTF
14,TRBV15,TRBJ1-4,TRBD1,large,TGTGCCACCAGCAGAGACGGGACAGTCGGAAAACTGTTTTTT,CATSRDGTVGKLFF
13,TRBV10-2,TRBJ1-2,TRBD1,once,TGCGCCAGCAGAGGGACAGGGTGGGATGGCTACACCTTC,CASRGTGWDGYTF
15,TRBV9,TRBJ2-2,TRBD2,-,TGTGCCAGCAGAACCGGGACTAGCTGGTCCGGGGAGCTGTTTTTT,CASRTGTSWSGELFF
13,TRBV10-2,TRBJ2-5,-,-,TGCGCCAGCAGTGAAAGGTTGGGTGAGACCCAGTACTTC,CASSERLGETQYF
14,TRBV30,TRBJ1-5,-,few,TGTGCCTGGAGTGTACAGGGTGGCGCTCAGCCCCAGCATTTT,CAWSVQGGAQPQHF
13,TRBV29-1,TRBJ2-7,-,medium-sized,TGCAGCGGGAGGGGGACGGCTACCTACGAGCAGTACTTC,CSGRGTATYEQYF
16,TRBV11-3,TRBJ2-2,TRBD1,-,TGTGCCAGCAGCTTAGACTCCAGGGGGTTAGGCGGGGAGCTGTTTTTT,CASSLDSRGLGGELFF
18,TRBV11-3,TRBJ2-2,TRBD2,few,TGTGCCAGCAGCAAGGGACTAGCGGGGGCTGCGAACACCGGGGAGCTGTTTTTT,CASSKGLAGAANTGELFF
13,TRBV10-2,TRBJ1-1,-,-,TGCGCCAGCCGGGGGCTAGGTGGAACTGAAGCTTTCTTT,CASRGLGGTEAFF
14,TRBV11-3,TRBJ2-7,-,many,TGTGCCAGCAGCTTAGGCCTGGGCGGGGCGGAGCAGTACTTC,CASSLGLGGAEQYF
14,TRBV6-8,TRBJ1-2,-,-,TGTGCCAGCAGTTACTCCCGGGAGGGGTATGGCTACACCTTC,CASSYSREGYGYTF
15,TRBV6-8,TRBJ2-3,TRBD1,-,TGTGCCAGCAAAGCCGGACAGGTGGGCACAGATACGCAGTATTTT,CASKAGQVGTDTQYF
15,TRBV6-8,TRBJ2-1,TRBD2,few,TGTGCCAGCAGTTACAGAGCGGGGGTGTACAATGAGCAGTTCTTC,CASSYRAGVYNEQFF
13,TRBV23-1,TRBJ2-3,-,-,TGCGCCAGCATGGCCGGAGGCACAGATACGCAGTATTTT,CASMAGGTDTQYF
14,TRBV18,TRBJ1-5,-,-,TGTGCCAGCTCACCGACAGGTAACAATCAGCCCCAGCATTTT,CASSPTGNNQPQHF
16,TRBV23-1,TRBJ2-1,-,many,TGCGCCAGCAGCCAAGTAGGACACAGTTCCTACAATGAGCAGTTCTTC,CASSQVGHSSYNEQFF
14,TRBV5-1,TRBJ2-2,-,-,TGCGCCAGCAACGGGCCAGGGGACACCGGGGAGCTGTTTTTT,CASNGPGDTGELFF
16,TRBV30,TRBJ2-2,-,medium-sized,TGTGCCTGGAGTACAAGGTTTCGGGGTAACACCGGGGAGCTGTTTTTT,CAWSTRFRGNTGELFF
13,TRBV30,TRBJ1-5,-,-,TGTGCCTGGAGTGTAGGCGGAAATCAGCCCCAGCATTTT,CAWSVGGNQPQHF
15,TRBV11-3,TRBJ2-2,TRBD1,medium-sized,TGTGCCAGCAGTTTACAGGGGAAGGACACCGGGGAGCTGTTTTTT,CASSLQGKDTGELFF
16,TRBV6-8,TRBJ2-7,-,-,TGTGCCAGCAGACCATTTCAGGGGGGGAGCTCCTACGAGCAGTACTTC,CASRPFQGGSSYEQYF
13,TRBV7-2,TRBJ2-1,-,few,TGTGCCAGCAATCAGCCCGAGCCACTCGAGCAGTTCTTC,CASNQPEPLEQFF
14,TRBV6-8,TRBJ2-7,TRBD1,medium-sized,TGTGCCAGCAGTTACTCGGGACAGCCCTACGAGCAGTACTTC,CASSYSGQPYEQYF
14,TRBV27,TRBJ1-2,-,-,TGTGCCAGCGCCGACTTTGGTACAGACTATGGCTACACCTTC,CASADFGTDYGYTF
16,TRBV11-3,TRBJ2-2,-,few,TGTGCCAGCAGCTTTAATCCCACCCCGAACACCGGGGAGCTGTTTTTT,CASSFNPTPNTGELFF
15,TRBV11-3,TRBJ2-5,-,few,TGTGCCAGCAGCTTAGTCGGGGGGCCACAAGAGACCCAGTACTTC,CASSLVGGPQETQYF
15,TRBV11-3,TRBJ2-1,TRBD2,many,TGTGCCAGCAGCCGTACTAGCGGGGGTACGAATGAGCAGTTCTTC,CASSRTSGGTNEQFF
16,TRBV9,TRBJ2-6,-,many,TGTGCCAGCAGCGTAGTTGGGGGGACCGGGGCCAACGTCCTGACTTTC,CASSVVGGTGANVLTF
16,TRBV9,TRBJ2-3,-,many,TGTGCCAGCAGCGTAGCTTTCGGATGGACCACAGATACGCAGTATTTT,CASSVAFGWTTDTQYF
16,TRBV5-1,TRBJ2-1,TRBD2,-,TGCGCCAGCAGCCCGGAGACTAGCACCCTGTACAATGAGCAGTTCTTC,CASSPETSTLYNEQFF
13,TRBV18,TRBJ2-3,-,-,TGTGCCAGCTCAGGACGGGTCACAGATACGCAGTATTTT,CASSGRVTDTQYF
14,TRBV19,TRBJ2-5,-,-,TGTGCCAGTAGTAAGGAGCTACTCTCGGAGACCCAGTACTTC,CASSKELLSETQYF
14,TRBV6-8,TRBJ2-7,TRBD1,medium-sized,TGTGCCAGCACCTACAGGGGGCAACCCTACGAGCAGTACTTC,CASTYRGQPYEQYF
15,TRBV30,TRBJ2-1,-,medium-sized,TGTGCCTGGACCCCGCCCCTATCCGGGTACAATGAGCAGTTCTTC,CAWTPPLSGYNEQFF
17,TRBV27,TRBJ1-1,TRBD1,few,TGTGCCAGCAGTTTAGCAGCCCCGGGACAGGGGGACACTGAAGCTTTCTTT,CASSLAAPGQGDTEAFF
14,TRBV11-3,TRBJ2-7,-,-,TGTGCCAGCAGCTTAGACGGCGGTACCTACGAGCAGTACTTC,CASSLDGGTYEQYF
14,TRBV6-8,TRBJ2-7,-,few,TGTGCCAGCAGTCCAGATTTGGACCTTTACGAGCAGTACTTC,CASSPDLDLYEQYF
15,TRBV6-8,TRBJ2-3,-,-,TGTGCCAGCAGTGCACGGAACAGGGATCCAGATACGCAGTATTTT,CASSARNRDPDTQYF
18,TRBV6-8,TRBJ2-7,-,many,TGTGCCAGCAGCTTGTCTCTAGTAGTTCCGTACGGGGCCTACGAGCAGTACTTC,CASSLSLVVPYGAYEQYF
15,TRBV5-1,TRBJ1-4,-,-,TGCGCCAGCACTCTTCACGGAGGGGCTTGGGAAAAACTGTTTTTT,CASTLHGGAWEKLFF
13,TRBV6-8,TRBJ1-2,-,few,TGTGCCAGCAGTGACGGGACAACCTGGGGCTACACCTTC,CASSDGTTWGYTF
12,TRBV6-8,TRBJ1-5,-,many,TGTGCCAGCGGCTGGAGCAATCAGCCCCAGCATTTT,CASGWSNQPQHF